This T cell receptor beta chain derives from a study of CD4 and CD8 cells across lung adenocarcinoma regions. Samples came from patients with localized non-small cell lung adenocarcinoma. Germline V lookup: CDR1 MNHNS, CDR2 SASEGT. The CDR3 sequence is 13 residues long. This clonotype is medium-sized (0.01 to 0.1%). TCRdb re-called the PCR reads with MiXCR, one entry per CDR3 protein. The repertoire holds about 7,700 distinct CDR3 sequences, with around 43% as singletons. The J gene is TRBJ2-1, the V gene TRBV6-1; D remains ambiguous. The assigned J gene may be wrong: the sequence end matches TRBJ2-5 better. Material: CD4+ T cells from the margin of a lung tumor. The sequence was collected from a male donor with lung adenocarcinoma. The CD4 and CD8 labels of this study may be unreliable. CDR3 protein: CASSAGSRETQYF. The DNA of the CDR3 is TGTGCCAGCAGTGCGGGTAGCCGAGAGACCCAGTACTTC.